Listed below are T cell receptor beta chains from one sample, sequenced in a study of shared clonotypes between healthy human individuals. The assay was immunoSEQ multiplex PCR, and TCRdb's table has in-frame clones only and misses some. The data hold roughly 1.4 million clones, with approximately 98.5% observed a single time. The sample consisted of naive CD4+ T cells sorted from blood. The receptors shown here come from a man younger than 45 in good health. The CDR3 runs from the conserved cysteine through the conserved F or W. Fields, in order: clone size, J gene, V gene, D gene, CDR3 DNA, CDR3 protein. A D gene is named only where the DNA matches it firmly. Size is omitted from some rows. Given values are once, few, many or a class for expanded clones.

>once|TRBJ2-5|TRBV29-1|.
TGCAGCGTTGCCGACTGGAGTCAGTCCCAGTACTTC
CSVADWSQSQYF
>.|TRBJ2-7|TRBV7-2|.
TGTGCCAGCAGCTCTTTTATCGAGCAGTACTTC
CASSSFIEQYF
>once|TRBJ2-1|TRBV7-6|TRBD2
TGTGCCAGCAGTCCGAGGGAGCGGGATCTTAATGAGCAGTTCTTC
CASSPRERDLNEQFF
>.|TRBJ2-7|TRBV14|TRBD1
TGTGCCAGCAGCCAGCGACAGGGGTGGTACGAGCAGTACTTC
CASSQRQGWYEQYF
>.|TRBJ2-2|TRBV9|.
TGTGCCAGCAGCGACCTCGGTGTAGGGGGATCGAACACCGGGGAGCTGTTTTTT
CASSDLGVGGSNTGELFF
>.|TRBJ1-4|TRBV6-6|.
TGTGCCAGCAGTCGGGACACTAATGAAAAACTGTTTTTT
CASSRDTNEKLFF
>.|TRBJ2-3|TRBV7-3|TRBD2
TGTGCCAGCAGCTTAAGCGGGAGAGGCGCAGATACGCAGTATTTT
CASSLSGRGADTQYF
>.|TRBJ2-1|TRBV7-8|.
TGTGCCAGCAGCATTCGGGTATCCTACAATGAGCAGTTCTTC
CASSIRVSYNEQFF
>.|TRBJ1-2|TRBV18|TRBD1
TGTGCCAGCTCACCCCGAGAGAAGACAGGGGTTATGGGAACTGGTGGCTACACCTTC
CASSPREKTGVMGTGGYTF
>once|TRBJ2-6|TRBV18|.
TGTGCCAGCTCACCACGCCGGGGGGCGGGGGCTAACTCTGGGGCCAACGTCCTGACTTTC
CASSPRRGAGANSGANVLTF
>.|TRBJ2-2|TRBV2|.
TGTGCCACTACCGGACTTTCCGGGGAGCTGTTTTTT
CATTGLSGELFF